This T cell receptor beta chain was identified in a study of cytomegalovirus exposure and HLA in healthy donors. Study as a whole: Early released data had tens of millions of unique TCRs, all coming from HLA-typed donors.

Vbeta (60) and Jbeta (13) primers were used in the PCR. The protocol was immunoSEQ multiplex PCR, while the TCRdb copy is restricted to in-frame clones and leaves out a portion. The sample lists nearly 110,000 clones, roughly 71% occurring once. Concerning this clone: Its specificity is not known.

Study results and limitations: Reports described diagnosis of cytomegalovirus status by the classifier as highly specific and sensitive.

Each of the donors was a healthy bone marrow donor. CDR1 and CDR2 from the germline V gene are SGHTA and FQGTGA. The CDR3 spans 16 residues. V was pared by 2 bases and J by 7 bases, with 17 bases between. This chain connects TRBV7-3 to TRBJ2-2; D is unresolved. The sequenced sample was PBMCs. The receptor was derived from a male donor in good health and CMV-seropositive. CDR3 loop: CASSLSHEPYFGELFF. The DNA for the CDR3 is TGTGCCAGCAGCTTATCCCACGAGCCCTATTTCGGGGAGCTGTTTTTT.